The clone carrying this TCR beta chain has at least ten counts. Its target is not known. TCRdb reanalysed the 5' RACE reads using MiXCR and keeps one entry per CDR3 protein. Of approximately 300,000 distinct CDR3 sequences listed, around 6.8% were seen once; the top ten hold 15% to 20%. The ends were cut back, 4 bases at V and 4 bases at J, with 25 bases in the middle. Germline assignment: CDR1 SGHRS and CDR2 YFSETQ. This CDR3 has 18 residues. The record originates from a study of T cells after yellow fever vaccination. Study results and limitations: A small proportion of clonotypes was detected in both the CD4 and CD8 compartments. FACS-sorted repertoires could harbor abundant contaminating bulk-population clonotypes.

The sequencing used PBMCs, collected 45 days after the first yellow fever vaccination. The TCR comes from a man between 18 and 29 years old who received the YFV17D yellow fever vaccine. This sequence joins TRBV5-1 and TRBJ2-3, with D maybe TRBD2 (6 bases). The CDR3 spells CASSMEPLGTVASDTQYF. As DNA, the CDR3 is TGCGCCAGCAGCATGGAGCCCCTCGGGACTGTGGCTTCAGATACGCAGTATTTT. The full variable domain, in which reference TRBV5-1 and TRBJ2-3 provide the parts outside the CDR3, is KAGVTQTPRYLIKTRGQQVTLSCSPISGHRSVSWYQQTPGQGLQFLFEYFSETQRNKGNFPGRFSGRQFSNSRSEMNVSTLELGDSALYLCASSMEPLGTVASDTQYFGPGTRLTVL.